This T cell receptor beta chain was obtained from a study of OX40 agonist ivuxolimab in advanced cancers. Overall study: 40% to 50% of patients had received prior checkpoint inhibitor therapy. Findings and limits, study-wide: Relatively little clonal expansion, among the lowest observed, appeared in partial responders at 0.1-3.0 mg/kg. There were, on average, more expanded clones in CD8+ T cells than in CD4+.

Of note for this clone: Its specificity is not known.

The sampling schedule covered blood at baseline, cycle 4 day 1, and cycle 7 day 1. TCRdb's table, derived via immunoSEQ multiplex PCR, lists solely in-frame clones and lacks some. The sample lists under 40,000 clones, about four fifths occurring once. The CDR3 totals 14 residues. The germline V gene has CDR1 MNHNS and CDR2 SASEGT. V lost 1 base to trimming and J lost 5 bases; unmatched junction nucleotides: 4. The chain carries TRBV6-1 and TRBJ2-7; 8 nucleotides agree with TRBD1. The receptor comes from an adult with an advanced solid tumor such as melanoma, head and neck, liver or kidney cancer. Sample: CD4+ or CD8+ T cells sorted from blood, taken in a trial of the OX40 agonist ivuxolimab. The CDR3 DNA follows: TGTGCCAGCAGTGAAGTGTTGGACAGGGACGAGCAGTACTTC. It specifies CASSEVLDRDEQYF.